This T cell receptor (beta chain) came from a study of vaccination and CD4 T cells after COVID-19. Germline V gives CDR1 MNHNS, CDR2 SASEGT. The CDR3 extends over 18 amino acids. Trimming took 0 bases from V and 5 from J, leaving 17 bases between them. Noted treatment: approximately 9-day PBMC culture with coronavirus spike peptide pools or control peptides (ViraFEST assay). It was with around 9.6 IU/ml IL-2 and roughly 9.5 ug/ml peptide pools that approximately 2 million PBMCs per well were cultured. This clonotype has only a few counts. Its target is unknown. Cultured CD4+ T-cell DNA underwent Oncomine TCR Beta short-read sequencing. A single record per CDR3 protein comes from TCRdb applying MiXCR to the PCR reads. There are roughly 14,000 distinct CDR3 sequences in the sample; 40% to 65% occur only once, and less than 11% lies in the top ten.

The sequence came from a human donor who had recovered from COVID-19. The rearrangement links TRBV6-1 to TRBJ2-6, with unresolved D. The source was CD4+ T cells from blood, cultured in vitro, collected before SARS-CoV-2 vaccination. In DNA form, the CDR3 reads TGTGCCAGCAGTGAAGCTCGCTCGGCTGGATCGAGGGCCAACGTCCTGACTTTC. Translating it yields CASSEARSAGSRANVLTF.